The text below deals with one T cell receptor beta chain. No antigen is known for it. V gave up 5 bases and J gave up 6 bases, with 29 bases separating them. The CDR3 consists of 19 residues. Germline CDR1 reads SGHAT; CDR2 reads FQDESV (reference sequence). This sample was included in a study of T-cell reconstitution after alpha-beta-depleted transplantation in children. For TCRbeta, the library was prepared with unique molecular identifiers. TCRdb reanalysed the PCR reads using MiXCR and keeps one entry per CDR3 protein. There are nearly 350,000 distinct CDR3 sequences in the sample; roughly 17% occur only once, and roughly two fifths lies in the top ten. Notes on the study in general: Surviving recipient T cells and thymic progenitors accounted for the high day-60 TCRbeta diversity observed in some patients. It was newly produced T cells that mostly accounted for T-cell counts and diversity one year after transplant. Expanded graft clones numbering several hundred reportedly gave rise to alpha-beta T cells about two months after transplant.

The sample here was PBMCs, mostly from graft donor cells, taken 360 days after TCRalphabeta/CD19-depleted stem cell transplant. The V call is TRBV11-1, the J call TRBJ2-1; D is unclear. This receptor was identified in a male patient aged 2 to 10 who had a stem cell transplant for acute lymphoblastic leukemia, so the T cells may come from the graft donor. The CDR3, as DNA: TGTGCCAGCAGCCTGGTGTTTTTGGGCCGAGGTGGCGCGTTCAATGAGCAGTTCTTC. Residues: CASSLVFLGRGGAFNEQFF.